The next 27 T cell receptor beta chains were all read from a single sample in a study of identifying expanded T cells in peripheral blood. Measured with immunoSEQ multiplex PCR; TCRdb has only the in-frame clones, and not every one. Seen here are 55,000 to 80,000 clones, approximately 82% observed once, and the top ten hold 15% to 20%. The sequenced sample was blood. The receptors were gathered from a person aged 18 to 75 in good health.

CDR3 region: CASSQDAGGGYTGELFF. CDR3 DNA sequence: TGCGCCAGCAGCCAAGATGCGGGCGGAGGGTACACCGGGGAGCTGTTTTTT. This chain uses TRBV4-3 with TRBJ2-2; D possibly corresponds to TRBD2 (6 bases). Between the trimmed V and J ends, which lost 0 bases and 3 bases, there was a span of 14 bases. Germline values: CDR1 LGHNA, CDR2 YSLEER. The CDR3 totals 17 residues.

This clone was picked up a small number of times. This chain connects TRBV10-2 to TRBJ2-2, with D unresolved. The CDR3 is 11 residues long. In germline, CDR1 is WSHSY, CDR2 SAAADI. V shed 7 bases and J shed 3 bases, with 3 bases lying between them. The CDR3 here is CASTDTGELFF. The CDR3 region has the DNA TGCGCCAGCACGGACACCGGGGAGCTGTTTTTT.

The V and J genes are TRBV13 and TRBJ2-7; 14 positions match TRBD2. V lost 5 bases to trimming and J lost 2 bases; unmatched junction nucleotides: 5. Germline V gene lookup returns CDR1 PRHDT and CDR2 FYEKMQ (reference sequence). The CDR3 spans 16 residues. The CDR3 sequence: CASSRGTSGGPYEQYV. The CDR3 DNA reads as TGTGCCAGCAGCCGGGGGACTAGCGGGGGCCCCTACGAGCAGTACGTC.

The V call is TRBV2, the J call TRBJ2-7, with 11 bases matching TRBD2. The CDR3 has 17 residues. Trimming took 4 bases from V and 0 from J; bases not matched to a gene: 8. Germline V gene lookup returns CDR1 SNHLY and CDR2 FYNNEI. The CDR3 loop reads CASSVASGGPSSYEQYV. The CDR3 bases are TGTGCCAGCAGTGTAGCTAGCGGGGGGCCGAGCTCCTACGAGCAGTACGTC.

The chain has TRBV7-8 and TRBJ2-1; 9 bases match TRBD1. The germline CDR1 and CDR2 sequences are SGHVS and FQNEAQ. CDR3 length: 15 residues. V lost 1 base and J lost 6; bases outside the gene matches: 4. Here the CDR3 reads CASSLDGQGFNEQFF. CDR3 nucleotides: TGTGCCAGCAGCTTAGACGGACAGGGGTTCAATGAGCAGTTCTTC.

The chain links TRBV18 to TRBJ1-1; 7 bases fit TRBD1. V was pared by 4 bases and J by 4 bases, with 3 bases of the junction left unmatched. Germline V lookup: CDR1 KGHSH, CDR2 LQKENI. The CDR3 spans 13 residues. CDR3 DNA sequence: TGTGCCAGCTCACGTGCAGGGGGCACTGAAGCTTTCTTT. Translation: CASSRAGGTEAFF.

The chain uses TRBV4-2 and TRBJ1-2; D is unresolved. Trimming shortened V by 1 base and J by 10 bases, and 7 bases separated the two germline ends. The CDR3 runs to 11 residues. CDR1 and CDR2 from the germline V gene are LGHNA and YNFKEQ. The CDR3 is CASSQVDHYTF. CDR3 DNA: TGTGCCAGCAGCCAAGTTGATCACTACACCTTC.

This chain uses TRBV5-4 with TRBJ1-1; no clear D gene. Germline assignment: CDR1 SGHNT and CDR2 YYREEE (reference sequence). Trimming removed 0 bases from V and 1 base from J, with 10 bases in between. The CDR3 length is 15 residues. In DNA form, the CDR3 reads TGTGCCAGCAGCTTGGGTGCAGATTGGAACACTGAAGCTTTCTTT. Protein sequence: CASSLGADWNTEAFF.

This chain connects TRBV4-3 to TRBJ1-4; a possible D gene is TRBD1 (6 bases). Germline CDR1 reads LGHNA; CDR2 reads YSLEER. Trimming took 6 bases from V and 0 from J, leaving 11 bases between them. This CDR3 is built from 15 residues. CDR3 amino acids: CASSLTGTTNEKLFF. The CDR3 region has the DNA TGCGCCAGCAGTTTGACAGGAACAACTAATGAAAAACTGTTTTTT.

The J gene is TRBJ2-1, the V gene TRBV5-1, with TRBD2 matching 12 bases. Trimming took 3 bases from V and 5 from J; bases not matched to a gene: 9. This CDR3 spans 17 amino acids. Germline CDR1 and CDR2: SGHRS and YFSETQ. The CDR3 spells CASSSPRLAGVHNEQFF. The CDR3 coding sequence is TGCGCCAGCAGCTCGCCCCGACTAGCGGGAGTACACAATGAGCAGTTCTTC. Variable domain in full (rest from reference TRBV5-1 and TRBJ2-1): KAGVTQTPRYLIKTRGQQVTLSCSPISGHRSVSWYQQTPGQGLQFLFEYFSETQRNKGNFPGRFSGRQFSNSRSEMNVSTLELGDSALYLCASSSPRLAGVHNEQFFGPGTRLTVL.

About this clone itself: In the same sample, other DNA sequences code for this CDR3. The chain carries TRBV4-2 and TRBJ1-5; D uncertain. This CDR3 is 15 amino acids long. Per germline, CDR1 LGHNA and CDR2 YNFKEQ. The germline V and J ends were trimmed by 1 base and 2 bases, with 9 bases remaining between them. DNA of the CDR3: TGTGCCAGCAGCCAAGTCTCATACGGCAATCAGCCCCAGCATTTT. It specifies CASSQVSYGNQPQHF.

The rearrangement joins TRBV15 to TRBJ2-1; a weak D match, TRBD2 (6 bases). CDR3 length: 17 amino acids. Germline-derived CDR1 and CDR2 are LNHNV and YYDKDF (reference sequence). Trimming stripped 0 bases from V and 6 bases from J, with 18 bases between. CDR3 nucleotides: TGTGCCACCAGCAGAGATGGTTTATCGGGAGTTGGCAATGAGCAGTTCTTC. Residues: CATSRDGLSGVGNEQFF.

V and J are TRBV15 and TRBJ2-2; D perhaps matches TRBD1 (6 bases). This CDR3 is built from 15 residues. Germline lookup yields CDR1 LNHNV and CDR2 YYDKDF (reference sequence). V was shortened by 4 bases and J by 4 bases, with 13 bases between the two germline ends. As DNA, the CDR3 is TGTGCCACCAGCATGGTGAGGGGGATCACCGGGGAGCTGTTTTTT. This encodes CATSMVRGITGELFF.

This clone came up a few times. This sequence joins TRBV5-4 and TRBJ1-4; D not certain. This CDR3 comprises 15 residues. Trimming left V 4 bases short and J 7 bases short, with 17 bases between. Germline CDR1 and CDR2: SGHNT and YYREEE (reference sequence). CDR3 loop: CASSQDPLKGEKLFF. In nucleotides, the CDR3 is TGTGCCAGCAGCCAAGACCCTTTGAAGGGTGAAAAACTGTTTTTT. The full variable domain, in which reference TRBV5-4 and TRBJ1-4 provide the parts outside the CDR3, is ETGVTQSPTHLIKTRGQQVTLRCSSQSGHNTVSWYQQALGQGPQFIFQYYREEENGRGNFPPRFSGLQFPNYSSELNVNALELDDSALYLCASSQDPLKGEKLFFGSGTQLSVL.

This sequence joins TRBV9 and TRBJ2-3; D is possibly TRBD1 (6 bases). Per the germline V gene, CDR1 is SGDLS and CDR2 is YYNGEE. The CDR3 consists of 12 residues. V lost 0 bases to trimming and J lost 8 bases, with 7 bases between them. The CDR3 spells CASSVEQGTQYF. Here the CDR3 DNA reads TGTGCCAGCAGCGTAGAACAGGGTACGCAGTATTTT.

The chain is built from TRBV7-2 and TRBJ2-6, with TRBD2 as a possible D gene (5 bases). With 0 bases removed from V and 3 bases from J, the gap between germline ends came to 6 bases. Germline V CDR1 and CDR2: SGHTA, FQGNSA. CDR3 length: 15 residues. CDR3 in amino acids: CASSLAGGGANVLTF. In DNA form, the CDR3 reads TGTGCCAGCAGCTTAGCCGGAGGTGGGGCCAACGTCCTGACTTTC.

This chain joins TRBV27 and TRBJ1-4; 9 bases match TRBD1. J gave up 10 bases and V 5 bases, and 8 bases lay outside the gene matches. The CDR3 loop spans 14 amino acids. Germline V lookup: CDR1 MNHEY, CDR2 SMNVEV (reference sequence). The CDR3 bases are TGTGCCAGCAGTGCCGGGACAGGGAGTTCAAAACTGTTTTTT. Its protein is CASSAGTGSSKLFF. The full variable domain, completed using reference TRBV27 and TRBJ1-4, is EAQVTQNPRYLITVTGKKLTVTCSQNMNHEYMSWYRQDPGLGLRQIYYSMNVEVTDKGDVPEGYKVSRKEKRNFPLILESPSPNQTSLYFCASSAGTGSSKLFFGSGTQLSVL.

The CDR3 protein is CASAQGSRYGYTF. The CDR3 DNA sequence: TGTGCCAGCGCTCAAGGCAGTAGGTATGGCTACACCTTC. The chain combines TRBV5-6 with TRBJ1-2; D gene uncertain. Germline values: CDR1 SGHDT, CDR2 YYEEEE. V lost 7 bases and J lost 5, with 15 bases in between. This CDR3 is built from 13 residues.

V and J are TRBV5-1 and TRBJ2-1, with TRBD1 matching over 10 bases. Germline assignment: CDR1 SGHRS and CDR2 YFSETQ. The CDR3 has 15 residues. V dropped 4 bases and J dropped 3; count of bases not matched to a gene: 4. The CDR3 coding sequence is TGCGCCAGCAGCGTGGGACAGGGGAACTACAATGAGCAGTTCTTC. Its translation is CASSVGQGNYNEQFF.

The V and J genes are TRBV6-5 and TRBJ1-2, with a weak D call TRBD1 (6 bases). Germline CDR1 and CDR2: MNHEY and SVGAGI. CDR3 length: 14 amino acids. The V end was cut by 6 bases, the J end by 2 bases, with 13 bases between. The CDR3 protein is CASSPMQGNYGYTF. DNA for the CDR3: TGTGCCAGCAGCCCCATGCAGGGGAACTATGGCTACACCTTC.

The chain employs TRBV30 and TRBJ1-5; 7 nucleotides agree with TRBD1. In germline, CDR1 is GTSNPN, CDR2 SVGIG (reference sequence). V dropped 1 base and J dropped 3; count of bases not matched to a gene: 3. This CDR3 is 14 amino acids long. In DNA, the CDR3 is TGTGCCTGGAGTGGAGAGGGGGCCAATCAGCCCCAGCATTTT. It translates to CAWSGEGANQPQHF.

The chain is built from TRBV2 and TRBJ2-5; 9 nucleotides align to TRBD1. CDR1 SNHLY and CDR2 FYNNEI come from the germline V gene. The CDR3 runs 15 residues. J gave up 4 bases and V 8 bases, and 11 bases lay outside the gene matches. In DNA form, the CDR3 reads TGTGCCAGCTACGGACAGGGGATGCTGGGAGAGACCCAGTACTTC. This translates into CASYGQGMLGETQYF.

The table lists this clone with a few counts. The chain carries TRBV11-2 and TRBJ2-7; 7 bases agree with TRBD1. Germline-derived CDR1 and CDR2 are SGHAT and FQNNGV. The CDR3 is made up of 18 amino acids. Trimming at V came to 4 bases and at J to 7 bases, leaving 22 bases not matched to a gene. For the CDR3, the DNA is TGTGCCAGCAGCTCCGCTGGGAATCCCGGGACAGCCGGTTTGGAGCAGTACTTC. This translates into CASSSAGNPGTAGLEQYF.

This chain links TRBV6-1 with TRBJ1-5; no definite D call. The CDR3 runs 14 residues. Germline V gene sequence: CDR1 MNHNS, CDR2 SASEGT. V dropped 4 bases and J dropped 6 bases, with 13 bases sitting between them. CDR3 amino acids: CASSGGSWGQPQHF. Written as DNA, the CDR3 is TGTGCCAGCAGTGGAGGAAGCTGGGGTCAGCCCCAGCATTTT.

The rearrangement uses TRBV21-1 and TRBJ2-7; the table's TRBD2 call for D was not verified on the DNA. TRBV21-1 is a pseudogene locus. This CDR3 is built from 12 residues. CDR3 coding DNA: TGTGCCAGCAGCCTTAAGAGGTACGAGCAGTACTTC. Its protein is CASSLKRYEQYF.

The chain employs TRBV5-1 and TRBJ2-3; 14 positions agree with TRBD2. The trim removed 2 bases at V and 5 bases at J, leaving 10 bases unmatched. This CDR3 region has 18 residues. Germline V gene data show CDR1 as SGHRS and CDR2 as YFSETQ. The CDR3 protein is CASSLAGTSGSGRDTQYF. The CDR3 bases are TGCGCCAGCAGCTTAGCCGGGACTAGCGGGAGTGGCCGAGATACGCAGTATTTT.

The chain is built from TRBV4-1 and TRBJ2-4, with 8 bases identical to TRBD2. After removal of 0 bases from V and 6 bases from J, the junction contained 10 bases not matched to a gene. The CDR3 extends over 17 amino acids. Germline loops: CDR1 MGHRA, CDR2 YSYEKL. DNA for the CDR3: TGCGCCAGCAGCCAAGATTGGGATAGCGGGACGGTAAACATTCAGTACTTC. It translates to CASSQDWDSGTVNIQYF.